The entry below gives a single TCR beta chain sequence along with its context. The data belong to a study of blood T cell repertoires in COVID-19. Overall study: The origin of the acute and convalescent COVID-19 samples was the United States, Italy and Spain. PBMCs, B-cell-depleted T cells, or T cells were the source of the cDNA or gDNA that made up the material.

Germline values: CDR1 SGHRS, CDR2 YFSETQ. Trimming shortened V by 0 bases and J by 7 bases, and 13 bases separated the two germline ends. The length of the CDR3 is 15 residues. Generated by immunoSEQ multiplex PCR, the TCRdb table keeps only in-frame clones and is missing some. The sample has 200,000 to 300,000 clones, about nine tenths seen once; the top ten hold roughly 3.9%. The rearrangement links TRBV5-1 to TRBJ1-4; tentatively, D is TRBD1 (6 bases). The TCR was taken from a man aged 60-69 years who had recovered from COVID-19. The source material was peripheral blood. The DNA of the CDR3 is TGCGCCAGCAGCTTGGTTGGGGGCTTGGGTGAAAAACTGTTTTTT. The encoded protein is CASSLVGGLGEKLFF.